The 21 T cell receptor beta chains reported below all come from one sample, sequenced in a study of PD-1 blockade in classical Hodgkin lymphoma. No patient escaped relapse after autologous stem cell transplantation, and brentuximab vedotin exposure varied. Using immunoSEQ multiplex PCR, the repertoire was profiled, and TCRdb retains in-frame clones only, with some absent. There are approximately 80,000 clones in the sample; roughly 89% occur only once, and approximately 22% lies in the top ten. Sample: peripheral blood mononuclear cells (PBMCs), taken at baseline. These receptors all come from a human donor with classical Hodgkin lymphoma.

This rearrangement joins TRBV7-8 to TRBJ2-1; D is ambiguous. V dropped 5 bases and J dropped 4 bases, with 15 bases sitting between them. Germline lookup yields CDR1 SGHVS and CDR2 FQNEAQ. This CDR3 is built from 15 residues. The CDR3 coding sequence is TGTGCCAGCAGCGCCCCTGGCGGTTATTACAATGAGCAGTTCTTC. Translating gives CASSAPGGYYNEQFF.

The V and J genes are TRBV13 and TRBJ2-1; the match to TRBD2 covers 10 bases. The CDR3 has 15 residues. From germline, CDR1 is PRHDT and CDR2 FYEKMQ (reference sequence). V shed 5 bases, J shed 5 bases, and the junction held 6 bases outside the gene matches. The DNA for the CDR3 is TGTGCCAGCAGCCCAGGACTAGCGGAAGACAATGAGCAGTTCTTC. Its translation: CASSPGLAEDNEQFF. Combining the CDR3 with reference TRBV13 and TRBJ2-1 gives the whole variable domain AAGVIQSPRHLIKEKRETATLKCYPIPRHDTVYWYQQGPGQDPQFLISFYEKMQSDKGSIPDRFSAQQFSDYHSELNMSSLELGDSALYFCASSPGLAEDNEQFFGPGTRLTVL.

The chain couples TRBV7-9 to TRBJ1-4; no firm D call. The V and J ends lost 1 base and 8 bases respectively, with 8 bases between them. The CDR3 covers 13 residues. Looked up from germline, CDR1 is SEHNR and CDR2 is FQNEAQ (reference sequence). CDR3 DNA: TGTGCCAGCAGCTTAGACTCCAGGGAAAAACTGTTTTTT. This gives the protein CASSLDSREKLFF.

The V gene is TRBV6-1, the J gene TRBJ2-3; D is undetermined. V lost 2 bases to trimming and J lost 0 bases, with 9 bases between them. The germline gives CDR1 MNHNS, CDR2 SASEGT. The CDR3 is 15 residues long. Written as DNA, the CDR3 is TGTGCCAGCAGTGAACAACAGACTAGCACAGATACGCAGTATTTT. This codes for CASSEQQTSTDTQYF.

The chain carries TRBV5-1 and TRBJ2-3; 7 nucleotides line up with TRBD2. The CDR3 extends over 17 amino acids. Germline V gene data show CDR1 as SGHRS and CDR2 as YFSETQ. V shed 0 bases, J shed 0 bases, and the junction held 7 bases outside the gene matches. The CDR3 sequence is CASSLDSSGWSTDTQYF. The CDR3 DNA follows: TGCGCCAGCAGCTTGGATTCTAGCGGATGGAGCACAGATACGCAGTATTTT.

V and J are TRBV5-8 and TRBJ2-5; D ambiguous. Germline V lookup: CDR1 SGHTS, CDR2 YDEGEE. This CDR3 has 15 amino acids. Trimming took 2 bases from V and 4 from J, leaving 15 bases between them. The CDR3 is CASSFSGEPRETQYF. DNA for the CDR3: TGTGCCAGCAGCTTCTCTGGGGAACCCCGAGAGACCCAGTACTTC.

This clone was seen only a few times. Other DNA sequences of this sample code for an identical CDR3. The chain carries TRBV5-1 and TRBJ1-1, with D perhaps TRBD1 (5 bases). The V end was cut by 0 bases, the J end by 1 base, with 7 bases between. The CDR3 runs 14 residues. From germline, CDR1 is SGHRS and CDR2 YFSETQ. CDR3 residues: CASSLGQQNTEAFF. The DNA for the CDR3 is TGCGCCAGCAGCTTGGGACAGCAGAACACTGAAGCTTTCTTT. The whole variable domain, filled in from reference TRBV5-1 and TRBJ1-1, reads KAGVTQTPRYLIKTRGQQVTLSCSPISGHRSVSWYQQTPGQGLQFLFEYFSETQRNKGNFPGRFSGRQFSNSRSEMNVSTLELGDSALYLCASSLGQQNTEAFFGQGTRLTVV.

The chain links TRBV6-5 to TRBJ2-7, with TRBD2 identical over 8 bases. CDR3 length equals 13 residues. Looked up from germline, CDR1 is MNHEY and CDR2 is SVGAGI. The junction had 1 base not matched to a gene; V was cut back by 5 bases and J by 1 base. The CDR3: CASSERGSYEQYF. The CDR3 DNA is TGTGCCAGCAGTGAGCGGGGGTCCTACGAGCAGTACTTC.

V and J are TRBV10-3 and TRBJ1-1; D remains unclear. The germline V and J ends were trimmed by 2 bases and 2 bases, with 9 bases remaining between them. The CDR3 covers 14 residues. Germline V gene data show CDR1 as ENHRY and CDR2 as SYGVKD. The DNA of the CDR3 is TGTGCCATCAGTGAGGGGGTTGGTAACACTGAAGCTTTCTTT. Translating gives CAISEGVGNTEAFF.

This clone has a single count. This chain joins TRBV5-4 and TRBJ2-1, with 10 bases matching TRBD2. The V gene end was trimmed by 2 bases and the J gene end by 5 bases; junction bases not matched to a gene: 10. The CDR3 sequence is 17 residues long. Looked up from germline, CDR1 is SGHNT and CDR2 is YYREEE (reference sequence). CDR3 region: CASSFKAGGGYDNEQFF. As DNA, the CDR3 is TGTGCCAGCAGCTTTAAAGCGGGAGGGGGATATGACAATGAGCAGTTCTTC.

The rearrangement links TRBV30 to TRBJ1-3; no reliable D call. V was clipped by 1 base and J by 0 bases, with 13 bases between them. The germline CDR1 and CDR2 sequences are GTSNPN and SVGIG (reference sequence). The CDR3 sequence is 16 residues long. CDR3 loop: CAWSGGETFSGNTIYF. The CDR3 bases are TGTGCCTGGAGTGGGGGTGAAACCTTCTCTGGAAACACCATATATTTT.

V and J are TRBV30 and TRBJ2-1, with 7 positions matching TRBD2. Trimming cost V 4 bases and J 1 base; bases outside gene matches: 7. CDR3 length: 15 residues. Germline V gene lookup returns CDR1 GTSNPN and CDR2 SVGIG (reference sequence). In DNA form, the CDR3 reads TGTGCCTGGACGGGGGGAGATGGTTCCTACAATGAGCAGTTCTTC. Its translation is CAWTGGDGSYNEQFF.

This clone was counted once. V gene TRBV16 combines with J gene TRBJ1-4; D not certain. The germline V gene has CDR1 KGHSY and CDR2 FQNENV. This CDR3 comprises 13 residues. The V gene lost 0 bases and the J gene lost 6 bases, with 5 bases spanning the gap. CDR3 nucleotide sequence: TGTGCCAGCAGCCAATCAGGGTATGAAAAACTGTTTTTT. Protein sequence: CASSQSGYEKLFF.

The J gene is TRBJ2-3, the V gene TRBV12-5; weak D call: TRBD2 (5 bases). The CDR3 sequence is 14 residues long. V lost 6 bases and J lost 3, with 13 bases in between. Per germline, CDR1 LGHNT and CDR2 FRNRAP. The CDR3 DNA follows: TGTGCTAGTGGCTCCAGCGGCAGAACAGATACGCAGTATTTT. It codes for CASGSSGRTDTQYF.

The chain links TRBV7-6 to TRBJ1-1; D remains unclear. The CDR3 has 13 amino acids. Germline V CDR1 and CDR2: SGHVS, FNYEAQ. V gave up 1 base and J gave up 1 base, with 4 bases separating them. The CDR3 nucleotides read TGTGCCAGCAGCTTAGAGGCGAACACTGAAGCTTTCTTT. Residues: CASSLEANTEAFF. Based on the CDR3 plus reference TRBV7-6 and TRBJ1-1, the full variable domain is GAGVSQSPRYKVTKRGQDVALRCDPISGHVSLYWYRQALGQGPEFLTYFNYEAQQDKSGLPNDRFSAERPEGSISTLTIQRTEQRDSAMYRCASSLEANTEAFFGQGTRLTVV.

This sequence joins TRBV7-6 and TRBJ1-5; 8 bases match TRBD1. Unmatched junction bases numbered 4, after V lost 5 bases and J lost 4 bases. In germline, CDR1 is SGHVS, CDR2 FNYEAQ. This CDR3 spans 14 amino acids. The chain's CDR3 is CASSIGTGNQPQHF. Written as DNA, the CDR3 is TGTGCCAGCAGCATAGGGACAGGTAATCAGCCCCAGCATTTT.

The chain carries TRBV6-6 and TRBJ2-5, with TRBD2 matching 12 bases. J was trimmed by 5 bases and V by 2 bases; bases with no gene match: 6. Germline CDR1 reads MNHNY; CDR2 reads SVGAGI (reference sequence). This CDR3 comprises 16 residues. In DNA, the CDR3 is TGTGCCAGCAGTTACGGCTCTAGCGGGAGGGGTGAGACCCAGTACTTC. This gives the protein CASSYGSSGRGETQYF.

The chain uses TRBV15 and TRBJ2-1; tentatively, D is TRBD2 (6 bases). V shed 3 bases and J shed 0 bases, with 15 bases lying between them. Germline loops: CDR1 LNHNV, CDR2 YYDKDF (reference sequence). The CDR3 is 17 amino acids. CDR3 loop: CATSSFKEGSSYNEQFF. CDR3 sequence (DNA): TGTGCCACCAGCAGCTTCAAGGAGGGGAGCTCCTACAATGAGCAGTTCTTC.

J is TRBJ1-1 and V is TRBV28; 8 positions agree with TRBD1. CDR1 is MDHEN and CDR2 is SYDVKM in the germline V gene. The junction had 5 bases not matched to a gene; V was cut back by 5 bases and J by 3 bases. This CDR3 has 14 amino acids. The CDR3 bases are TGTGCCAGCAGTGAAACAGGGGGGTACACTGAAGCTTTCTTT. It translates to CASSETGGYTEAFF.

The chain employs TRBV5-4 and TRBJ2-2; D not resolved. Trimming removed 4 bases at V and 4 bases at J, with 17 bases between. The germline V gene has CDR1 SGHNT and CDR2 YYREEE (reference sequence). The CDR3 totals 16 residues. CDR3 sequence reads: CASSPQDPTSTGELFF. The CDR3 DNA sequence: TGTGCCAGCAGCCCCCAGGACCCGACGAGCACCGGGGAGCTGTTTTTT. The whole variable domain, remainder taken from reference TRBV5-4 and TRBJ2-2, is ETGVTQSPTHLIKTRGQQVTLRCSSQSGHNTVSWYQQALGQGPQFIFQYYREEENGRGNFPPRFSGLQFPNYSSELNVNALELDDSALYLCASSPQDPTSTGELFFGEGSRLTVL.

The chain employs TRBV7-9 and TRBJ2-7; D is possibly TRBD2 (5 bases). Trimming cost V 5 bases and J 7 bases, with 15 bases left between them. This CDR3 is built from 13 residues. Germline assignment: CDR1 SEHNR and CDR2 FQNEAQ (reference sequence). CDR3 protein: CASSPTTRIEQYF. Written as DNA, the CDR3 is TGTGCCAGCAGCCCAACAACTAGGATTGAGCAGTACTTC.